The 20 T cell receptor beta chains reported below all come from one sample, sequenced in a study of OX40 agonist ivuxolimab in advanced cancers. The method was immunoSEQ multiplex PCR; TCRdb's version includes in-frame clones alone and lacks a portion of them. The top ten hold about 0.54% of the sample, which has approximately 77,000 clones, around 92% seen once. The source was CD4+ or CD8+ T cells sorted from blood, collected in a trial of the OX40 agonist ivuxolimab. Receptors were obtained from an adult with an advanced solid tumor such as melanoma, head and neck, liver or kidney cancer.

The V gene is TRBV5-1, the J gene TRBJ2-5, with 7 bases fitting TRBD2. The CDR3 totals 14 residues. The germline V gene encodes CDR1 SGHRS and CDR2 YFSETQ. Trimming removed 0 bases from V and 5 bases from J; junction bases left unmatched: 4. CDR3 protein: CASSLVSGEETQYF. CDR3 nucleotides: TGCGCCAGCAGCTTGGTAAGCGGGGAGGAGACCCAGTACTTC.

This chain joins TRBV19 and TRBJ2-1, with 7 bases that match TRBD1. Germline loops: CDR1 LNHDA, CDR2 SQIVND (reference sequence). Trimming took 4 bases from V and 4 from J; bases not matched to a gene: 4. The CDR3 consists of 14 residues. CDR3: CASSTGTEYNEQFF. In nucleotides, the CDR3 is TGTGCCAGTAGTACGGGGACAGAGTACAATGAGCAGTTCTTC.

The chain uses TRBV5-1 and TRBJ2-7, with 7 bases that match TRBD2. This CDR3 spans 16 amino acids. Germline V gene lookup returns CDR1 SGHRS and CDR2 YFSETQ. The junction had 13 bases not matched to a gene; V was cut back by 4 bases and J by 3 bases. The CDR3 DNA follows: TGCGCCAGCAGCCCCCAAGGGGCGGGAGAGGGCTACGAGCAGTACTTC. It codes for CASSPQGAGEGYEQYF. Full variable domain (remainder filled in from reference TRBV5-1 and TRBJ2-7): KAGVTQTPRYLIKTRGQQVTLSCSPISGHRSVSWYQQTPGQGLQFLFEYFSETQRNKGNFPGRFSGRQFSNSRSEMNVSTLELGDSALYLCASSPQGAGEGYEQYFGPGTRLTVT.

The V gene is TRBV9, the J gene TRBJ2-7; 7 bases agree with TRBD1. The CDR3 consists of 15 residues. The junction had 11 bases not matched to a gene; V was cut back by 4 bases and J by 4 bases. The germline V gene has CDR1 SGDLS and CDR2 YYNGEE. The CDR3 DNA is TGTGCCAGCAGCTCTTCGACAGGGACGGTTTACGAGCAGTACTTC. Protein: CASSSSTGTVYEQYF.

This clone was observed once. The chain is built from TRBV19 and TRBJ2-3; 8 bases align to TRBD2. Germline assignment: CDR1 LNHDA and CDR2 SQIVND (reference sequence). The CDR3 sequence is 13 residues long. After removal of 8 bases from V and 2 bases from J, the junction contained 3 bases not matched to a gene. For the CDR3, the DNA is TGTGCCAGTCCTAGCGGGCCCACAGATACGCAGTATTTT. Its protein is CASPSGPTDTQYF.

This clone has only a few counts. The V and J genes are TRBV19 and TRBJ1-2; 8 bases map to TRBD1. With V trimmed by 4 bases and J by 8 bases, 9 bases remained unmatched. The CDR3 totals 14 residues. Germline loops: CDR1 LNHDA, CDR2 SQIVND (reference sequence). This CDR3 reads CASSTPGQGLGYTF. CDR3 coding DNA: TGTGCCAGTAGTACCCCCGGACAGGGATTGGGCTACACCTTC.

The genes are TRBV7-2 and TRBJ2-1; no definite D call. The CDR3 is 14 amino acids. V was cut by 0 bases and J by 6 bases, with 9 bases left in between. The germline gives CDR1 SGHTA, CDR2 FQGNSA. The CDR3 DNA follows: TGTGCCAGCAGCTTAGCGGGTCTTGGCAATGAGCAGTTCTTC. Translating gives CASSLAGLGNEQFF. The variable domain in full, with the rest retrieved from reference TRBV7-2 and TRBJ2-1, is GAGVSQSPSNKVTEKGKDVELRCDPISGHTALYWYRQSLGQGLEFLIYFQGNSAPDKSGLPSDRFSAERTGGSVSTLTIQRTQQEDSAVYLCASSLAGLGNEQFFGPGTRLTVL.

The gene calls are TRBV19 and TRBJ2-5; D uncertain. The CDR3 runs to 14 residues. Germline CDR1 and CDR2: LNHDA and SQIVND (reference sequence). Trimming took off 1 base at V and 1 base at J, with 7 bases between the two ends. CDR3 loop: CASSIAGTQETQYF. In nucleotides, the CDR3 is TGTGCCAGTAGTATAGCCGGCACCCAAGAGACCCAGTACTTC.

The chain uses TRBV19 and TRBJ2-1, with 11 positions matching TRBD2. CDR3 length equals 13 residues. Germline trimming cut 10 bases from V and 5 bases from J; bases unmatched to any gene: 4. Germline V gene lookup returns CDR1 LNHDA and CDR2 SQIVND (reference sequence). CDR3 sequence reads: CATGTSGNNEQFF. Written as DNA, the CDR3 is TGTGCCACCGGGACTAGCGGAAACAATGAGCAGTTCTTC.

J is TRBJ2-2 and V is TRBV19; D possibly matches TRBD1 or TRBD2 (5 bases each). CDR1 is LNHDA, CDR2 SQIVND, per germline (reference sequence). CDR3 size: 13 residues. With 10 bases removed from V and 0 bases from J, the gap between germline ends came to 9 bases. For the CDR3, the DNA is TGTGCCATAGGGACGGCGAACACCGGGGAGCTGTTTTTT. Residues: CAIGTANTGELFF. Filled out from reference TRBV19 and TRBJ2-2, the complete variable domain reads DGGITQSPKYLFRKEGQNVTLSCEQNLNHDAMYWYRQDPGQGLRLIYYSQIVNDFQKGDIAEGYSVSREKKESFPLTVTSAQKNPTAFYLCAIGTANTGELFFGEGSRLTVL.

This clone occurred once. The chain has TRBV30 and TRBJ2-5, with 11 bases that match TRBD1. CDR3 length: 14 residues. Germline V gives CDR1 GTSNPN, CDR2 SVGIG (reference sequence). V shed 1 base, J shed 4 bases, and the junction held 2 bases outside the gene matches. The DNA of the CDR3 is TGTGCCTGGAGTGGAGGGACAGGGGGAGAGACCCAGTACTTC. It codes for CAWSGGTGGETQYF.

This chain uses TRBV5-4 with TRBJ2-1; possibly TRBD1 for D (8 bases). The CDR3 is 14 residues long. Trimming shortened V by 9 bases and J by 3 bases, and 16 bases separated the two germline ends. The germline V gene has CDR1 SGHNT and CDR2 YYREEE (reference sequence). The CDR3 coding sequence is TGTGCCACAGGGGGCGGGAGACTCTACAATGAGCAGTTCTTC. Protein: CATGGGRLYNEQFF.

On this clone: At one end the junction does not follow the germline gene, possibly because of a read error. The J gene is TRBJ2-1, the V gene TRBV7-7, with 7 positions matching TRBD1. The CDR3 is 14 residues long. CDR1 and CDR2 (germline): SSHAT, FNYEAQ (reference sequence). For the CDR3, the DNA is TGTGCTAGCAGCTTAAACAGGGACAGCAATGAGCAGTTCTTC. This translates into CASSLNRDSNEQFF.

This chain connects TRBV6-1 to TRBJ1-4; no clear D gene. The CDR3 sequence is 16 residues long. V lost 3 bases to trimming and J lost 0 bases, with 11 bases between them. The germline CDR1 and CDR2 sequences are MNHNS and SASEGT. CDR3 bases: TGTGCCAGCAGTGAGCCCAGCCTTGCAACTAATGAAAAACTGTTTTTT. This sequence encodes CASSEPSLATNEKLFF.

V gene TRBV7-3 combines with J gene TRBJ1-2, with D hard to call. This CDR3 is 16 amino acids long. Trimming removed 5 bases from V and 0 bases from J, with 16 bases in between. CDR1 is SGHTA, CDR2 FQGTGA, per germline. The CDR3 loop reads CASSPSRGVTNYGYTF. In DNA, the CDR3 is TGTGCCAGCAGCCCATCACGCGGGGTGACTAACTATGGCTACACCTTC.

This clone was observed a single time. The rearrangement uses TRBV28 and TRBJ2-3, with TRBD2 identical over 12 bases. CDR3 length: 17 residues. Germline V gives CDR1 MDHEN, CDR2 SYDVKM. Trimming removed 5 bases from V and 3 bases from J; junction bases left unmatched: 9. The CDR3 spells CASSGTSGSLGTDTQYF. CDR3 in DNA: TGTGCCAGCAGTGGGACTAGCGGGTCCCTAGGTACAGATACGCAGTATTTT.

This chain joins TRBV28 and TRBJ2-3; D remains unclear. The germline CDR1 and CDR2 sequences are MDHEN and SYDVKM. The V end was cut by 6 bases, the J end by 1 base, with 11 bases between. The length of the CDR3 is 14 residues. The CDR3 here is CASSPLYRTDTQYF. The CDR3, as DNA: TGTGCCAGCAGCCCTCTCTACCGCACAGATACGCAGTATTTT.

The V gene is TRBV29-1, the J gene TRBJ2-1; D call uncertain. The CDR3 is 12 amino acids. V lost 7 bases, J lost 6 bases, and 13 bases lay in between. The germline V gene encodes CDR1 SQVTM and CDR2 ANQGSEA. CDR3 DNA sequence: TGCAGCGCCGTAATCTGGGCCAATGAGCAGTTCTTC. Residues: CSAVIWANEQFF.

This sequence joins TRBV10-3 and TRBJ2-7; perhaps TRBD2 as D (5 bases). From germline, CDR1 is ENHRY and CDR2 SYGVKD. CDR3 size: 15 residues. Trimming cost V 0 bases and J 3 bases, with 12 bases left between them. In nucleotides, the CDR3 is TGTGCCATCAGTGAGTCCGTAGTACGGGACTACGAGCAGTACTTC. It yields the protein CAISESVVRDYEQYF.

The chain joins TRBV9 to TRBJ2-5; unclear D gene. This CDR3 has 15 residues. From germline, CDR1 is SGDLS and CDR2 YYNGEE. Trimming cost V 0 bases and J 5 bases, with 14 bases left between them. CDR3 loop: CASSVAQGGTETQYF. CDR3 sequence (DNA): TGTGCCAGCAGCGTAGCCCAAGGCGGAACGGAGACCCAGTACTTC.